Given below is one T cell receptor (beta chain) in context. V gave up 3 bases and J gave up 4 bases; unmatched junction bases: 4. This CDR3 has 15 amino acids. Germline-derived CDR1 and CDR2 are KGHSH and LQKENI. The data originate from a study of cytomegalovirus exposure and HLA in healthy donors. Study-wide background: In an earlier analysis, 90 million to 120 million unique TCR beta sequences were found from approximately 170 million T cells.

This PCR relied on a set of 60 Vbeta primers and 13 Jbeta primers. The method was immunoSEQ multiplex PCR; TCRdb's version includes in-frame clones alone and lacks a portion of them. Found here are over 150,000 clones, 75% of them singletons; the top ten hold 4.9%. The sequenced sample was PBMCs. The receptor was isolated from a male donor in good health and CMV-seronegative. The genes are TRBV18 and TRBJ1-3; 9 bases match TRBD1. The DNA of the CDR3 is TGTGCCAGCTCACCGGGACAGGGCGACGGAAACACCATATATTTT. Translating it yields CASSPGQGDGNTIYF. Using reference TRBV18 and TRBJ1-3 for the parts outside the CDR3, the full variable domain is NAGVMQNPRHLVRRRGQEARLRCSPMKGHSHVYWYRQLPEEGLKFMVYLQKENIIDESGMPKERFSAEFPKEGPSILRIQQVVRGDSAAYFCASSPGQGDGNTIYFGEGSWLTVV.